These 2 T cell receptor beta chains were sequenced from one sample in a study of shared clonotypes between healthy human individuals. Repertoires were generated with immunoSEQ multiplex PCR, while TCRdb's copy carries only in-frame clones and drops some. This sample carries fewer than 600,000 clones, 70% to 80% of them seen once, and the ten largest clones take 12%. Sequencing was done on a sample of PBMCs. The origin of the receptors is a middle-aged woman in good health. Some clones in this sample may be carry-over from other donors' samples.

This clone occurred once. Other DNA sequences within the sample encode an identical CDR3. The chain recombines TRBV28 with TRBJ2-5; TRBD1 matches at 10 bases. CDR3 length: 14 residues. Trimming took 3 bases from V and 4 from J; bases not matched to a gene: 2. Germline V gene data show CDR1 as MDHEN and CDR2 as SYDVKM. For the CDR3, the DNA is TGTGCCAGCAGTTTTGACAGGGGGCGAGAGACCCAGTACTTC. It translates to CASSFDRGRETQYF.

There are a few counts of this clone. The gene calls are TRBV5-4 and TRBJ2-1, with a tentative D call TRBD2 (6 bases). There are 13 residues in the CDR3. Germline V gene lookup returns CDR1 SGHNT and CDR2 YYREEE (reference sequence). V dropped 5 bases and J dropped 7 bases, with 13 bases sitting between them. In DNA form, the CDR3 reads TGTGCCAGCAGGCCGGGAGTCGGGAATGAGCAGTTCTTC. It specifies CASRPGVGNEQFF.